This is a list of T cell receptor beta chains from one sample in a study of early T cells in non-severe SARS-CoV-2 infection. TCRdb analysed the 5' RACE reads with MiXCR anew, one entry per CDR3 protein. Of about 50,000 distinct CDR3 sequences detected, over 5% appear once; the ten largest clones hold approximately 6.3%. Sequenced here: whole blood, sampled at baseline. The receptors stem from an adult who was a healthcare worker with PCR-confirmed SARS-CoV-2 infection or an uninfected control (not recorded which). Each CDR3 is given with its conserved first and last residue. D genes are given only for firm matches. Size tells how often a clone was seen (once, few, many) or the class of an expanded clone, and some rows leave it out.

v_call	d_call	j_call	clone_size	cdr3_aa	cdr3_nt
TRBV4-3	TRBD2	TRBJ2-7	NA	CASSQAPLAVSPSTYEQYF	TGCGCCAGCAGCCAAGCCCCACTAGCGGTTAGCCCCTCTACCTACGAGCAGTACTTC
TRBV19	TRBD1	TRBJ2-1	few	CASSISRDSGNEQFF	TGTGCCAGTAGTATTTCCCGGGACAGTGGAAATGAGCAGTTCTTC
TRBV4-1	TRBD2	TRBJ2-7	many	CASSQLAGGAPGEQYF	TGCGCCAGCAGCCAACTAGCGGGAGGAGCCCCGGGAGAGCAGTACTTC
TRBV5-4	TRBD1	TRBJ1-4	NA	CASSLSVGTGDEKLFF	TGTGCCAGCAGCTTGTCGGTAGGGACAGGGGACGAAAAACTGTTTTTT
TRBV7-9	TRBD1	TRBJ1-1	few	CASRGVQGADTEAFF	TGTGCCAGCAGGGGAGTACAGGGGGCTGACACTGAAGCTTTCTTT
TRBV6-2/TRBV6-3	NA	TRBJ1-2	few	CASSYPSEGYTF	TGTGCCAGCAGCTACCCGTCGGAGGGCTACACCTTC
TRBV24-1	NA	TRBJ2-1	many	CATSDQAVASDEQFF	TGTGCCACCAGTGATCAGGCCGTCGCGTCCGATGAGCAGTTCTTC
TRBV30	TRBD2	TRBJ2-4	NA	CAWRGTPRTSGKQNIQYF	TGTGCCTGGAGGGGTACCCCCCGGACTAGCGGGAAACAAAACATTCAGTACTTC
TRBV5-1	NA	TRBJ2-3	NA	CASSPQIGGTTDTQYF	TGCGCCAGCAGCCCCCAAATAGGGGGGACCACAGATACGCAGTATTTT
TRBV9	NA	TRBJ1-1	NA	CASSRGPDTEAFF	TGTGCCAGCAGCCGGGGGCCGGACACTGAAGCTTTCTTT
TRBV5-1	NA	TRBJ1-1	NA	CASSLDGQLMNTEAFF	TGCGCCAGCAGCTTGGATGGACAGCTCATGAACACTGAAGCTTTCTTT
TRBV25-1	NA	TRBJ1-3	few	CASSWQANSGNTIYF	TGTGCCAGCAGTTGGCAGGCTAACTCTGGAAACACCATATATTTT
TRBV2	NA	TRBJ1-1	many	CATKRGMGTEAFF	TGTGCCACAAAACGGGGTATGGGCACTGAAGCTTTCTTT
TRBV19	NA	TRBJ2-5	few	CASSIAGVAETQYF	TGTGCCAGTAGTATAGCCGGGGTTGCAGAGACCCAGTACTTC
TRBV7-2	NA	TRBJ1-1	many	CASSLVITANTEAFF	TGTGCCAGCAGCTTAGTTATTACAGCGAACACTGAAGCTTTCTTT
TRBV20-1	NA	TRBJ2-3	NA	CSARARGTADTQYF	TGCAGTGCTAGAGCTAGGGGGACGGCAGATACGCAGTATTTT
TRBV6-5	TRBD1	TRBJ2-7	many	CASSQGQSEQYF	TGTGCCAGCAGTCAGGGACAGTCCGAGCAGTACTTC
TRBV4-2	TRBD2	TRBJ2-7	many	CASSLGLAPSYEQYF	TGTGCCAGCAGCCTCGGACTAGCGCCCTCCTACGAGCAGTACTTC
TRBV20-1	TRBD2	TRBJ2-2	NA	CSARDWTSGDFPGELFF	TGCAGTGCTAGAGATTGGACTAGCGGAGACTTCCCCGGGGAGCTGTTTTTT
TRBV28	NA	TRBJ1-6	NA	CASSPTGLILTLHF	TGTGCCAGCAGTCCAACAGGATTAATTCTGACCCTCCACTTT
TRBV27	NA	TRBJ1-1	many	CASRPGRGRTEAFF	TGTGCCAGCAGACCCGGGAGGGGTCGCACTGAAGCTTTCTTT
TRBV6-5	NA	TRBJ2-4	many	CASSPSQVARVIQYF	TGTGCCAGCAGCCCCTCCCAGGTAGCGAGGGTCATTCAGTACTTC
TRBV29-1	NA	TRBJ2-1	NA	CSAKGIAPSYNEQFF	TGCAGCGCCAAGGGAATAGCTCCCTCCTACAATGAGCAGTTCTTC
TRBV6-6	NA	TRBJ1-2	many	CASSSPAVKGSYGYTF	TGTGCCAGCAGTTCCCCCGCAGTGAAGGGTTCTTATGGCTACACCTTC
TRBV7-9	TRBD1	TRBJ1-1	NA	CASSFRDRGPGNTEASF	TGTGCCAGCAGCTTCCGGGACAGGGGGCCAGGGAACACTGAAGCTTCCTTT
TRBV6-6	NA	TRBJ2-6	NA	CASIYVQGSSGANVLTF	TGTGCCAGCATTTATGTACAGGGCAGCTCTGGGGCCAACGTCCTGACTTTC
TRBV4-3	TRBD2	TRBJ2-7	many	CASSQDGPSAGGVYEQYF	TGCGCCAGCAGCCAAGACGGGCCATCGGCGGGAGGGGTCTACGAGCAGTACTTC
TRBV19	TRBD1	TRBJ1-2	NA	CASRDRSYGYTF	TGTGCCAGTAGGGACAGGTCCTATGGCTACACCTTC
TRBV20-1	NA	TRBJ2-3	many	CSAPHGQTSTDTQYF	TGCAGTGCCCCCCATGGACAGACTAGCACAGATACGCAGTATTTT
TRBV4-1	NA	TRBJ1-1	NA	CASSQGRQSTTEAFF	TGCGCCAGCAGCCAAGGGAGACAGTCCACGACTGAAGCTTTCTTT
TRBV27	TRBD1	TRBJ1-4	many	CASSWTGEKLFF	TGTGCCAGCAGTTGGACAGGGGAAAAACTGTTTTTT
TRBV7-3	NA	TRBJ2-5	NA	CASSLGRGETQYF	TGTGCCAGCAGCTTGGGCAGGGGAGAGACCCAGTACTTC
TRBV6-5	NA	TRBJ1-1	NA	CASTMGGPNTEAFF	TGTGCCAGCACCATGGGGGGGCCGAACACTGAAGCTTTCTTT
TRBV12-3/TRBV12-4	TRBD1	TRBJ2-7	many	CASSFGTGGREQYF	TGTGCCAGCAGTTTTGGGACAGGGGGTCGCGAGCAGTACTTC
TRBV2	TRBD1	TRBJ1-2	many	CASERDSLNYGYTF	TGTGCCAGCGAGCGGGACAGCCTTAACTATGGCTACACCTTC
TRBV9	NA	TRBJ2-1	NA	CASSGRYNEQFF	TGTGCCAGCTCTGGGAGGTACAATGAGCAGTTCTTC
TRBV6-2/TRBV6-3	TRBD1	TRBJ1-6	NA	CASSPHRDRDSPLHF	TGTGCCAGCAGCCCACACCGGGACAGGGATTCACCCCTCCACTTT
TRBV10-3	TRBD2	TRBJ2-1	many	CAISEVTSGRNEQFF	TGTGCCATCAGTGAGGTCACTAGCGGGAGAAATGAGCAGTTCTTC
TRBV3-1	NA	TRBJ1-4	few	CASSLRRGAGEKLFF	TGTGCCAGCAGCCTTCGACGGGGGGCAGGTGAAAAACTGTTTTTT